A selection of T cell receptor beta chains follows, all from one sample in a study of cytomegalovirus exposure and HLA in healthy donors. TCRdb's table, derived via immunoSEQ multiplex PCR, lists solely in-frame clones and lacks some. The table has 150,000 to 200,000 clones, about four fifths seen once. The sequenced sample was PBMCs. The receptors shown here come from a woman between 50 and 59 years old in good health and CMV-seronegative. Both conserved end residues are part of each CDR3. Size values are once, few and many counts, or a class for expanded clones, and some rows have none.

.	TRBV7-2	TRBJ1-2	CASSPGTGWGYTF
.	TRBV6-9	TRBJ2-6	CASRYAEGAGANVLTF
.	TRBV5-8	TRBJ1-1	CASSYLGKTPVLGEAFF
.	TRBV11-3	TRBJ2-5	CASSLGGLAGTQETQYF
.	TRBV7-2	TRBJ2-7	CASSYSGGYEQYF
.	TRBV5-4	TRBJ1-2	CASSYGRDKNYGYTF
.	TRBV11-2	TRBJ1-2	CASSHPTSGGYTF
.	TRBV27	TRBJ2-1	CASRDRGDYNEQFF
.	TRBV7-9	TRBJ2-1	CASSLRLGNSYNEQFF
.	TRBV5-1	TRBJ2-2	CASSQKQGNTGELFF
.	TRBV11-2	TRBJ2-7	CASSLVRTGVGEQYF
once	TRBV5-1	TRBJ1-5	CASSLDGQPNQPQHF
.	TRBV11-2	TRBJ1-1	CASSSRGDTEAFF
.	TRBV28	TRBJ2-7	CASGSSRAYEQYF
.	TRBV7-2	TRBJ2-3	CASSIVAGGPDTQYF
once	TRBV9	TRBJ1-1	CASSVVGQGGTEAFF
.	TRBV5-6	TRBJ2-7	CASSAGQGASYEQYF
few	TRBV6-6	TRBJ1-1	CASSWGFRTEGAFF
.	TRBV15	TRBJ1-2	CATSPKRTGNYGYTF
.	TRBV2	TRBJ2-7	CASRGTGGSYEQYF
.	TRBV7-9	.	CASSHGSHYEQYF
.	TRBV7-2	TRBJ2-5	CASSLVGTSGQETQYF
.	TRBV30	TRBJ1-2	CAWSVVRGPGGYTF
few	TRBV19	TRBJ1-4	CASRRTGEYEKLFF
.	TRBV18	TRBJ2-3	CASSPITSVADTQYF
.	TRBV4-1	TRBJ2-2	CASSHNTGTNTGELFF
.	TRBV5-6	TRBJ1-1	CASTRGMNTEAFF
few	TRBV28	TRBJ2-1	CASSIAGFYNEQFF
few	TRBV18	TRBJ2-5	CASSPDRVGTQYF
.	TRBV7-3	TRBJ2-2	CASSSGQKKSTGELFF
.	TRBV29-1	TRBJ2-5	CSVERGETQYF
.	TRBV5-6	TRBJ2-5	CASSLGGTAETQYF
.	TRBV18	TRBJ1-5	CASSWDSSNQPQHF